This T cell receptor (beta chain) emerged from a study of shared clonotypes between healthy human individuals. Study results and caveats: Blood was the only sampled material, and tissue repertoires likely differ. Enrolling few donors narrowed the genetic and exposure-history diversity that was represented.

The CDR3 contains 15 residues. With V trimmed by 5 bases and J by 2 bases, 2 bases remained unmatched. From germline, CDR1 is MRHNA and CDR2 SNTAGT. Regarding this clone: Antigen unknown.

In the original processing: Filtering differed because ImmunoSEQ produced junction-only sequences that carried no quality scores. TCRdb's copy holds only in-frame clones and misses some; the assay was immunoSEQ multiplex PCR. V, J and clone size were drawn from that table, and D and trimming were deduced from the DNA. This sample carries 2 million to 3 million clones, 90% to 95% of them seen once, and the ten largest clones take over 0.12%. The J gene is TRBJ2-2, the V gene TRBV6-4; TRBD2 matches at 10 bases. This clonotype was obtained from a man aged 18-30 years in good health. Sequenced: naive CD4+ T cells sorted from blood. Specified subset: CD45RA+ positively selected. CDR3 nucleotides: TGTGCCAGCAGTCCTAGCGGGAGTAACACCGGGGAGCTGTTTTTT. Translation: CASSPSGSNTGELFF.